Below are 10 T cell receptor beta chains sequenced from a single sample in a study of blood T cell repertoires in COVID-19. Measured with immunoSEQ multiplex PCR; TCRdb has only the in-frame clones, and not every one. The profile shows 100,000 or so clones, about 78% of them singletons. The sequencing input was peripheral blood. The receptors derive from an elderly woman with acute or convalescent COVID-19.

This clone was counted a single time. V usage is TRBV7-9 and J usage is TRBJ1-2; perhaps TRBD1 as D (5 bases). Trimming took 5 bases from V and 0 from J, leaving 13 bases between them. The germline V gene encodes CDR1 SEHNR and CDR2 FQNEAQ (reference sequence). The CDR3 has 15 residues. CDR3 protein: CASSAGTGSNYGYTF. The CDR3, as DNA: TGTGCCAGCAGCGCGGGGACGGGTTCTAACTATGGCTACACCTTC. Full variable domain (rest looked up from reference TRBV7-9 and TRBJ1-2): DTGVSQNPRHKITKRGQNVTFRCDPISEHNRLYWYRQTLGQGPEFLTYFQNEAQLEKSRLLSDRFSAERPKGSFSTLEIQRTEQGDSAMYLCASSAGTGSNYGYTFGSGTRLTVV.

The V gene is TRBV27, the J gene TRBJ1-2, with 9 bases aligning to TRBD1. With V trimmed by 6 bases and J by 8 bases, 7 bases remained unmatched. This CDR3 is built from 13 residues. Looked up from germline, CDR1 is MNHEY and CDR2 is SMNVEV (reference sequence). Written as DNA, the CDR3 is TGTGCCAGCAGCAAAGGGACAGGGAACGGCTACACCTTC. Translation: CASSKGTGNGYTF.

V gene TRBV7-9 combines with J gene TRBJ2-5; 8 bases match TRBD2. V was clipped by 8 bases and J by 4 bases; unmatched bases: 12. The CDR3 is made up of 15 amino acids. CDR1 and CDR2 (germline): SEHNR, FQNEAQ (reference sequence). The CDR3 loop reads CASVRSGTRGETQYF. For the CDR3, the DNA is TGTGCCAGCGTGAGGTCCGGGACTAGGGGAGAGACCCAGTACTTC.

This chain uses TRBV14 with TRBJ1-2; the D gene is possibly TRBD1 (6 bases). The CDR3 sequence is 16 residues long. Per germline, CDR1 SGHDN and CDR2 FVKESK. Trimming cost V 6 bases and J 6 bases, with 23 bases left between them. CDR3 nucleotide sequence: TGTGCCAGCAGAAGGGCAGGGACAAGCCTATCCGATGGCTACACCTTC. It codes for CASRRAGTSLSDGYTF.

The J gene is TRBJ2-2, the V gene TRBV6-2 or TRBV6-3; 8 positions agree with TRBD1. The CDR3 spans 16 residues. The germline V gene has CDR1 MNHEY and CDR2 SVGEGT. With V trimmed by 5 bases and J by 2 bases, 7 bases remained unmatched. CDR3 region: CASSPRGQDNTGELFF. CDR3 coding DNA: TGTGCCAGCAGTCCCCGGGGACAGGATAACACCGGGGAGCTGTTTTTT.

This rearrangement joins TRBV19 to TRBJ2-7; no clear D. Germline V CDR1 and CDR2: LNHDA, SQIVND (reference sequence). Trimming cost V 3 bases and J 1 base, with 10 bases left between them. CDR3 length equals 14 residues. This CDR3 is CASSIGRGSYEQYF. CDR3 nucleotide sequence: TGTGCCAGTAGTATCGGCAGAGGTTCCTACGAGCAGTACTTC.

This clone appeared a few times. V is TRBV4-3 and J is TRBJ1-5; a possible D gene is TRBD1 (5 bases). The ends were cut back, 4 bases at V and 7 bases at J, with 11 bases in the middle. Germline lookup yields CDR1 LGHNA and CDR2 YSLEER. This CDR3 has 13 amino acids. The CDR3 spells CASSPNRYQPQHF. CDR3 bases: TGCGCCAGCAGCCCTAACAGGTACCAGCCCCAGCATTTT.

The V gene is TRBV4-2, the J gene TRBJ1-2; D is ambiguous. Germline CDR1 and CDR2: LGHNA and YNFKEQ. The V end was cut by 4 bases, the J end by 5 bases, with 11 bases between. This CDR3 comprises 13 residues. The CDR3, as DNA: TGTGCCAGCAGCCGCGCGACGGAGTATGGCTACACCTTC. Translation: CASSRATEYGYTF.

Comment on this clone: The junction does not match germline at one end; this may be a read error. The CDR3 sequence: CASSPRLDNEQFF. In DNA form, the CDR3 reads TGTGCTAGCAGCCCTAGGTTAGACAATGAGCAGTTCTTC. The chain is built from TRBV7-7 and TRBJ2-1; D uncertain. The CDR3 contains 13 residues. Germline assignment: CDR1 SSHAT and CDR2 FNYEAQ (reference sequence).

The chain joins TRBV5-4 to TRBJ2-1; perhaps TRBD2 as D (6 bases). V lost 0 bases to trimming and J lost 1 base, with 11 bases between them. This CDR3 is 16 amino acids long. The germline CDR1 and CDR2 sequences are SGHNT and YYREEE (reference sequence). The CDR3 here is CASSLGGLGSYNEQFF. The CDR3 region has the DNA TGTGCCAGCAGCTTGGGGGGACTCGGGTCCTACAATGAGCAGTTCTTC.